The 8 T cell receptor beta chains presented below share a single source sample, sequenced in a study of blood T cell repertoires in COVID-19. Generated by immunoSEQ multiplex PCR, the TCRdb table keeps only in-frame clones and is missing some. Here the sample spans tens of thousands of clones, roughly 79% being singletons. The sequenced sample consisted of peripheral blood. The receptors derive from a human donor in a cohort sampled during active COVID-19.

The chain couples TRBV7-9 to TRBJ2-7; the match to TRBD1 covers 7 bases. V lost 5 bases and J lost 4; bases outside the gene matches: 23. CDR1 and CDR2 from the germline V gene are SEHNR and FQNEAQ (reference sequence). The CDR3 spans 19 residues. The CDR3 loop reads CASSPNRGASPSPFYEQYF. CDR3 DNA: TGTGCCAGCAGCCCCAACAGGGGAGCTTCCCCGAGCCCGTTTTACGAGCAGTACTTC.

The chain combines TRBV29-1 with TRBJ1-2; D may be TRBD1 (5 bases). V was clipped by 1 base and J by 8 bases, with 14 bases between them. Germline V gene data show CDR1 as SQVTM and CDR2 as ANQGSEA. CDR3 length equals 13 residues. The CDR3 DNA reads as TGCAGCGTTGAAGGGGTCAGCGGGGGAGGCTACACCTTC. Residues: CSVEGVSGGGYTF.

This chain joins TRBV27 and TRBJ2-3, with D tentatively TRBD1 (5 bases). There are 16 residues in the CDR3. The V gene lost 5 bases and the J gene lost 1 base, with 16 bases spanning the gap. From germline, CDR1 is MNHEY and CDR2 SMNVEV (reference sequence). The CDR3 spells CASSLYGHGGTDTQYF. DNA for the CDR3: TGTGCCAGCAGTCTCTACGGACATGGTGGCACAGATACGCAGTATTTT.

The genes are TRBV7-3 and TRBJ2-7; 7 bases match TRBD2. Germline V gives CDR1 SGHTA, CDR2 FQGTGA. V was clipped by 5 bases and J by 0 bases; unmatched bases: 4. The CDR3 is 14 residues long. CDR3 amino acids: CASSDGGSSYEQYF. The CDR3 DNA sequence: TGTGCCAGCAGCGATGGCGGGAGCTCCTACGAGCAGTACTTC.

The chain carries TRBV7-2 and TRBJ2-7, with D tentatively TRBD2 (5 bases). Looked up from germline, CDR1 is SGHTA and CDR2 is FQGNSA. This CDR3 comprises 14 residues. V lost 5 bases and J lost 0, with 11 bases in between. The CDR3 spells CASSPEVLSYEQYF. CDR3 sequence (DNA): TGTGCCAGCAGCCCGGAGGTACTCTCCTACGAGCAGTACTTC.

A single count supports this clone. The chain couples TRBV3-1 (or the pseudogene TRBV3-2) to TRBJ1-1; D unresolved. Trimming pared 8 bases from V and 4 bases from J, leaving 17 bases between. Germline-derived CDR1 and CDR2 are LGHDT and YNNKEL (reference sequence). The CDR3 is 14 residues long. This CDR3 reads CASQSKAGGTEAFF. The CDR3 DNA reads TGTGCCAGCCAAAGTAAGGCTGGCGGCACTGAAGCTTTCTTT.

V usage is TRBV5-6 and J usage is TRBJ1-4, with 9 bases fitting TRBD1. Trimming at V came to 5 bases and at J to 5 bases, leaving 7 bases not matched to a gene. This CDR3 comprises 15 residues. CDR1 is SGHDT, CDR2 YYEEEE, per germline. The CDR3 DNA follows: TGTGCCAGCAGGTACGCGGGACAGGGAAATGAAAAACTGTTTTTT. Translated: CASRYAGQGNEKLFF. The variable domain in full, completed from reference TRBV5-6 and TRBJ1-4, reads DAGVTQSPTHLIKTRGQQVTLRCSPKSGHDTVSWYQQALGQGPQFIFQYYEEEERQRGNFPDRFSGHQFPNYSSELNVNALLLGDSALYLCASRYAGQGNEKLFFGSGTQLSVL.

This clone turned up a few times. The CDR3 loop reads CASSPEGGLVRTDTQYF. Written as DNA, the CDR3 is TGTGCCAGCAGCCCAGAGGGGGGGCTCGTTCGGACAGATACGCAGTATTTT. The chain joins TRBV7-3 to TRBJ2-3; a possible D gene is TRBD2 (7 bases). Germline V gene data show CDR1 as SGHTA and CDR2 as FQGTGA. CDR3 length: 17 amino acids. Trimming removed 5 bases from V and 3 bases from J, with 21 bases in between.